The sequence of this T cell receptor (beta chain) was determined in a study of blood T cell repertoires in COVID-19 (dated by TCRdb to the early 2020s). At the level of the whole study: The collaborator samples originated in the United States, Italy and Spain and spanned the acute and convalescent phases of COVID-19. The prospective study material was composed of cDNA or gDNA derived from T cells, B-cell-depleted T cells, or PBMCs. The repertoires were released in a freely available public database meant as a resource for research on the immune response to SARS-CoV-2. Subjects who had been exposed to COVID-19, were actively infected with it, or had recovered from it provided the deeply sampled blood TCRbeta repertoires that made up the dataset. Where HLA class I and class II types were available, the types were taken from metadata supplied by the sample provider, not from assay-based typing. A de-identified subject ID, COVID-19 status, age in years and sex were almost always included in the sample metadata. Samples came from the ongoing ImmuneRACE study (first 160 participants) plus 1,254 subjects from 6 global collaborators.

A word on this clone: Its antigen remains unidentified. Base qualities are not recorded, but no much larger clone differs from it by a single base.

Collaborating institutions collected whole blood in K2EDTA tubes following their own protocols. For TCRbeta analysis, collaborator samples were shipped as frozen whole blood, as isolated PBMCs, or as DNA extracted from either sample type. The CDR3 contains 15 residues, cysteine and phenylalanine counted. Only the CDR3 part of the read is kept: 45 bases, read in frame from the first base. The junction shows trimming of 4 bases on V and 5 bases on J, and the gene matches do not reach 8 bases of it. CDR1 and CDR2, per the germline V gene, are ENHRY and SYGVKD. The immunoSEQ Assay, a bias-controlled multiplex PCR, was used to amplify TCRbeta CDR3 regions from genomic DNA. The original methods were these. Within the assay, amplification of reference gene primers was used to estimate how many nucleated cells each sample contained. To quantify the absolute abundance of each unique TCRbeta CDR3 rearrangement, sequence reads were collapsed and filtered. For each sample, productive Simpson clonality was calculated by taking the square root of Simpson's diversity index across productive rearrangements. In its TCRdb copy, this immuneACCESS table keeps in-frame sequences only and misses some clones. Where compared with another copy, unresolved V genes explain less than half of these, and the others have no known cause. D and trimming were read from the DNA, whereas the V and J calls and clone size are those reported in that table. The sample includes some 120,000 clones, with 82% observed a single time. The top ten clones comprise approximately 7.9% of the sample.

Beyond this particular receptor, the publication reports: How much clinical and demographic metadata was included differed by source and by participant, and the metadata was provided uncurated.

Recombination joined TRBV10-3 with TRBJ1-2, and 9 junction bases match TRBD1. The specimen was peripheral blood. The receptor was isolated from a man between 65 and 79 years old with acute or convalescent COVID-19. The CDR3 protein sequence reads: CAISAPGQGSYGYTF. The DNA reads as follows: TGTGCCATCAGTGCGCCGGGACAGGGTTCTTATGGCTACACCTTC.